These 26 T cell receptor beta chains came from one sample sequenced in a study of tumor and adjacent non-tumor tissue in lung cancer. The template was RNA from unsorted bulk tissue. Distant lung tissue was collected more than 3 cm away from the tumor edge. A modified ARM-PCR protocol with three rounds of nested PCR amplified TCRbeta. Via MiXCR, TCRdb re-called the multiplex PCR reads, giving one row per CDR3 protein. The sample shows 90,000 to 100,000 distinct CDR3 sequences, about 80% of them seen only once. The sequencing sample was made of distant non-tumor lung tissue. The receptors derive from a man in his sixties with small cell lung cancer.

Comments on this clonotype: This is likely a read error, given that the CDR3 carries no conserved phenylalanine or tryptophan at its end. This chain joins TRBV4-1 and TRBJ2-5; D is unresolved. Trimming pared 4 bases from V and 6 bases from J, leaving 12 bases between. The CDR3 runs 13 residues. Germline lookup yields CDR1 MGHRA and CDR2 YSYEKL. This CDR3 is CASSPVAMKTQYL. Here the CDR3 DNA reads TGCGCCAGCAGCCCGGTAGCTATGAAGACCCAGTACCTC.

This clonotype was found many times. The chain joins TRBV6-5 to TRBJ2-7, with 14 bases that match TRBD2. The length of the CDR3 is 17 residues. J lost 4 bases, V lost 2 bases, and 7 bases had no gene match. The V gene's germline CDR1 is MNHEY and CDR2 SVGAGI. In DNA, the CDR3 is TGTGCCAGCAGTTACCCCGGGACTAGCGGGAGAATATACGAGCAGTACTTC. As protein: CASSYPGTSGRIYEQYF.

On this clonotype itself: Relative to the germline gene, one junction end is altered; a read error may explain this. V and J are TRBV4-2 and TRBJ2-7; 9 nucleotides align to TRBD1. Germline V gene sequence: CDR1 LGHNA, CDR2 YNFKEQ. The CDR3 length is 15 residues. CDR3 protein: CACSQGRTGVYEQYF. The CDR3 coding sequence is TGTGCCTGCAGCCAGGGGCGGACAGGGGTCTACGAGCAGTACTTC.

In the case of this clonotype: A read error may account for a junction end that differs from germline. The chain employs TRBV4-1 and TRBJ2-5, with 7 positions matching TRBD2. CDR1 is MGHRA, CDR2 YSYEKL, per germline. The length of the CDR3 is 18 residues. In DNA, the CDR3 is TGCGCCAGCAGCCAAGATCCCCCGACTAGCATGCTCCAAGAGACCCATTACTTT. This translates into CASSQDPPTSMLQETHYF.

This rearrangement joins TRBV20-1 to TRBJ2-3, with 9 bases that match TRBD2. The CDR3 covers 20 residues. Germline CDR1 DFQATT, CDR2 SNEGSKA (reference sequence). Losses at the gene ends were 1 base for V and 2 bases for J; bases not matched to a gene: 19. DNA for the CDR3: TGCAGTGCTAGAGCTAGCACGGGGAGACTAGCGGACATTATCACAGATACGCAGTATTTT. Its protein is CSARASTGRLADIITDTQYF.

There are many counts of this clonotype. The CDR3 DNA is TGTGCCAGCAGCGGTAGGCAGGGGGGGGCAGATACGCAGTATTTT. Encoded protein: CASSGRQGGADTQYF. This chain connects TRBV4-2 to TRBJ2-3, with D perhaps assigned TRBD1 or TRBD2 (7 bases each). This CDR3 is 15 amino acids long. Germline V lookup: CDR1 LGHNA, CDR2 YNFKEQ. Trimming cost V 5 bases and J 4 bases, with 16 bases left between them.

The table lists this clonotype with a count of one. CDR3 bases: TGTGCCAGCACCCCGACCAGCGGCGCGATGGAGACCCAGTACTTC. This sequence encodes CASTPTSGAMETQYF. V gene TRBV12-3 or TRBV12-4 combines with J gene TRBJ2-5, with a tentative D call TRBD2 (5 bases). The CDR3 has 15 residues. V lost 7 bases and J 5 bases, leaving 20 bases between the germline ends.

Notes on this clonotype: The junction departs from the called germline gene at one end, perhaps through a read error. The gene calls are TRBV5-1 and TRBJ2-3; 9 nucleotides align to TRBD1. The CDR3 loop spans 14 amino acids. In germline, CDR1 is SGHRS, CDR2 YFSETQ. The CDR3 nucleotides are TGTTCCAGCAACTCCGGACAGGGGACAGATACGCAGTATTTT. This codes for CSSNSGQGTDTQYF.

With respect to this clonotype: At one end the junction does not follow the germline gene, possibly because of a read error. V is TRBV11-3 and J is TRBJ2-1; weak D call: TRBD2 (5 bases). The CDR3 consists of 16 residues. Per germline, CDR1 SGHNT and CDR2 YENEEA. The CDR3 spells CASSLRVARSYYEQFF. The CDR3 bases are TGTGCCAGCAGCTTAAGAGTAGCGCGCTCCTACTATGAGCAGTTCTTC.

The V call is TRBV6-6, the J call TRBJ1-4; the D is unclear. Germline-derived CDR1 and CDR2 are MNHNY and SVGAGI (reference sequence). Trimming removed 4 bases at V and 4 bases at J, with 16 bases between. This CDR3 contains 16 residues. The DNA of the CDR3 is TGTGCCAGCAGTTCAATCGCACTACCGCTTAATGAAAAACTGTTTTTT. Translated, it gives CASSSIALPLNEKLFF.

A note on this clonotype: A read error may produce the germline difference seen at one junction end. V usage is TRBV11-2 and J usage is TRBJ2-5; D not resolved. The CDR3 consists of 18 residues. Per the germline V gene, CDR1 is SGHAT and CDR2 is FQNNGV. CDR3 amino acids: CVSSLVVGLLIKQETHYF. The CDR3 nucleotides read TGTGTCAGCAGCTTAGTAGTGGGCCTCCTTATCAAACAAGAGACCCATTACTTC.

The rearrangement joins TRBV7-2 to TRBJ2-1; D gene uncertain. The CDR3 extends over 15 amino acids. The ends were cut back, 0 bases at V and 4 bases at J, with 10 bases in the middle. Germline-derived CDR1 and CDR2 are SGHTA and FQGNSA. Here the CDR3 reads CASSLAGRRYNEQFF. CDR3 bases: TGTGCCAGCAGCTTAGCGGGCAGACGGTACAATGAGCAGTTCTTC. The whole variable domain, filled in from reference TRBV7-2 and TRBJ2-1, reads GAGVSQSPSNKVTEKGKDVELRCDPISGHTALYWYRQSLGQGLEFLIYFQGNSAPDKSGLPSDRFSAERTGGSVSTLTIQRTQQEDSAVYLCASSLAGRRYNEQFFGPGTRLTVL.

The rearrangement uses TRBV4-1 and TRBJ2-1, with D tentatively TRBD1 (6 bases). This CDR3 is built from 18 residues. The ends were cut back, 7 bases at V and 0 bases at J, with 22 bases in the middle. Germline CDR1 is MGHRA and CDR2 is YSYEKL. CDR3 DNA: TGCGCCAGCAACCAGGAAGATACGGGACACAGCTCCTACAATGAGCAGTTCTTC. This encodes CASNQEDTGHSSYNEQFF.

V and J are TRBV12-3 or TRBV12-4 and TRBJ1-1; a possible D gene is TRBD1 (6 bases). The CDR3 is 14 residues long. Trimming took 7 bases from V and 3 from J, leaving 15 bases between them. The CDR3: CASNSRGGDTEAFF. In nucleotides, the CDR3 is TGTGCCAGCAATTCCCGGGGGGGCGACACTGAAGCTTTCTTT.

This clonotype was observed once. This may come from a read error, since a much larger clone is one base off. V and J are TRBV20-1 and TRBJ1-5, with 7 bases matching TRBD1. The CDR3 length is 14 residues. J was trimmed by 0 bases and V by 8 bases; bases with no gene match: 7. CDR1 is DFQATT and CDR2 is SNEGSKA in the germline V gene (reference sequence). CDR3 DNA: TGCAGTACCTCGGGACAGTTTAGCAATCAGCCCCAGCATTTT. Encoded protein: CSTSGQFSNQPQHF.

For this clonotype: Its ends do not fully match the called genes, so a read error is possible. The rearrangement uses TRBV4-2 and TRBJ1-5, with D unclear. CDR1 is LGHNA and CDR2 is YNFKEQ in the germline V gene. This CDR3 has 14 amino acids. CDR3 in amino acids: CASSQEHGNQLQHF. Here the CDR3 DNA reads TGTGCCAGTAGCCAAGAGCACGGGAATCAGCTCCAGCATTTT.

This clonotype appeared a few times. This may arise from a read error, as a much more abundant clone is one base away. The rearrangement uses TRBV7-9 and TRBJ2-5; D uncertain. The CDR3 contains 11 residues. Germline V gene lookup returns CDR1 SEHNR and CDR2 FQNEAQ (reference sequence). Trimming removed 8 bases from V and 5 bases from J, with 9 bases in between. The CDR3 DNA follows: TGTGCCAGCGCAGTGGGGGAGACCCAGTACTTC. Protein sequence: CASAVGETQYF.

A remark on this clonotype: One end of the junction is discordant with germline, which a read error may explain. The genes are TRBV6-9 and TRBJ2-1; possibly TRBD2 for D (6 bases). Germline V gives CDR1 MNHGY, CDR2 SVAAGI. There are 14 residues in the CDR3. DNA of the CDR3: TGTGCCAATCCGGGGGACCTCCAGTCCAATAAGCAATTCTTC. This sequence encodes CANPGDLQSNKQFF.

Regarding this clonotype: An end of the junction does not agree with germline; a read error may underlie this. The chain joins TRBV6-2 or TRBV6-3 to TRBJ2-3; D may be TRBD2 (5 bases). This CDR3 is 15 amino acids long. Germline assignment: CDR1 MNHEY and CDR2 SVGEGT. DNA of the CDR3: TGTGCCAGCAGACCTGCTAACGGGAAGACAAATACACAGTATTTT. It translates to CASRPANGKTNTQYF.

This clonotype was recorded many times. The chain links TRBV10-3 to TRBJ2-1; 13 bases match TRBD2. Germline V lookup: CDR1 ENHRY, CDR2 SYGVKD. V trimming: 6 bases; J trimming: 0 bases; junction bases outside the gene matches: 5. CDR3 length: 17 amino acids. The CDR3 sequence: CAIRETSGGSSYNEQFF. Written as DNA, the CDR3 is TGTGCCATCAGGGAGACTAGCGGGGGGAGCTCCTACAATGAGCAGTTCTTC.

Of note for this clonotype: This is likely a read error, given that the CDR3 carries no conserved phenylalanine or tryptophan at its end. The DNA is omitted, as the CDR3 cannot be located on it reliably, and the CDR3 follows TCRdb's listing. The V gene is TRBV6-6, the J gene TRBJ2-5; the table's D call, TRBD2, has no DNA check behind it. Germline V CDR1 and CDR2: MNHNY, SVGAGI (reference sequence). Termini included, the CDR3 measures 14 amino acids. The CDR3 loop reads CVSRGLAGDETQYI.

The genes are TRBV4-1 and TRBJ1-4; possibly TRBD1 for D (5 bases). The V and J ends lost 7 bases and 3 bases respectively, with 18 bases between them. This CDR3 contains 16 residues. In germline, CDR1 is MGHRA, CDR2 YSYEKL. The CDR3 spells CASNHSSDSSNEKLFF. CDR3 bases: TGCGCCAGCAACCACTCGAGTGACAGTTCTAATGAAAAACTGTTTTTT.

Note on this clonotype: As the CDR3 is not closed by the conserved phenylalanine or tryptophan, this likely results from a read error. The CDR3 loop is CSVPSWGKGETQYY. Here the CDR3 DNA reads TGCAGCGTTCCAAGCTGGGGCAAGGGCGAGACCCAGTACTAC. The chain couples TRBV29-1 to TRBJ2-5; D possibly corresponds to TRBD1 (5 bases). Germline values: CDR1 SQVTM, CDR2 ANQGSEA. The V gene lost 5 bases and the J gene lost 5 bases, with 18 bases spanning the gap. This CDR3 has 14 residues.

Comment on this clonotype: Germline and junction disagree at one end, which may indicate a read error. The rearrangement uses TRBV11-2 and TRBJ2-7; 8 bases map to TRBD2. Germline CDR1 reads SGHAT; CDR2 reads FQNNGV. This CDR3 spans 13 amino acids. CDR3 bases: TGTGCCAGCAGCTCGGGACTAGGGTACGAGCACTACTTC. Encoded protein: CASSSGLGYEHYF.

On this clonotype: An end of the junction differs from the germline gene, which may be a read error. V usage is TRBV4-2 and J usage is TRBJ1-3; D not certain. Germline values: CDR1 LGHNA, CDR2 YNFKEQ. The CDR3 contains 14 residues. The CDR3 DNA reads as TGTGCCAGCAGCCAACAGAGATATGGAAACACCATATACTTT. It is translated as CASSQQRYGNTIYF.

With regard to this clonotype: One end of the junction fails to match germline, which may point to a read error. This sequence joins TRBV29-1 and TRBJ2-7; tentatively, D is TRBD1 or TRBD2 (5 bases each). Germline V gives CDR1 SQVTM, CDR2 ANQGSEA. The CDR3 is 12 residues long. The CDR3 region is CSVEGGPYEQYF. The CDR3 nucleotides read TGCAGCGTTGAAGGGGGACCATACGAGCAATACTTC.